Detailed here is one T cell receptor beta chain. Repertoires were generated with immunoSEQ multiplex PCR, while TCRdb's copy carries only in-frame clones and drops some. This sample carries under 300,000 clones, over 80% of them seen once, and the ten largest clones take 5.5% to 7.5%. This specimen comes from a study of blood T cell repertoires in COVID-19. The germline CDR1 and CDR2 sequences are SGHAT and FQNNGV. The CDR3 has 16 amino acids. The J segment lost 7 bases and the V segment lost 3 bases, leaving 14 bases of the junction unmatched. Sequencing used peripheral blood. This sequence originates from an older woman with active or convalescent COVID-19. The chain carries TRBV11-2 and TRBJ1-2; TRBD1 matches 7 bases. The CDR3 nucleotides are TGTGCCAGCAGCTTGGTCCTAAGGGGGCGCGGAGTTGGCTACACCTTC. The encoded protein is CASSLVLRGRGVGYTF. Full variable domain (rest looked up from reference TRBV11-2 and TRBJ1-2): EAGVAQSPRYKIIEKRQSVAFWCNPISGHATLYWYQQILGQGPKLLIQFQNNGVVDDSQLPKDRFSAERLKGVDSTLKIQPAKLEDSAVYLCASSLVLRGRGVGYTFGSGTRLTVV.